This T cell receptor (beta chain) was observed in a study of T cells in Graves' hyperthyroidism and ophthalmopathy. V gave up 4 bases and J gave up 3 bases; unmatched junction bases: 3. CDR1 is DFQATT and CDR2 is SNEGSKA in the germline V gene (reference sequence). CDR3 length: 13 amino acids. Hyperthyroidism had been newly diagnosed in patients aged 18 to 65, and its duration was under 2 months. At least ten counts were recorded for this clonotype. Amplified regions were TCR beta CDR3 sequences from RNA transcripts. When the TCR CDR3 underwent first-round RT-PCR, the HTBI primer set was used. TCRdb processed the multiplex PCR reads anew with MiXCR; each CDR3 protein has one entry. The sample has around 700,000 distinct CDR3 sequences, 15% to 20% seen once; the top ten hold about a sixth.

The sample taken for sequencing was blood. The sequence was obtained from a woman aged 45-59 years with Graves' hyperthyroidism that later progressed to Graves' ophthalmopathy. The chain links TRBV20-1 to TRBJ2-7; 10 bases map to TRBD2. The CDR3 bases are TGCAGTGCTACCCTAGCGGGGGTCTACGAGCAGTACTTC. Amino acid sequence: CSATLAGVYEQYF.